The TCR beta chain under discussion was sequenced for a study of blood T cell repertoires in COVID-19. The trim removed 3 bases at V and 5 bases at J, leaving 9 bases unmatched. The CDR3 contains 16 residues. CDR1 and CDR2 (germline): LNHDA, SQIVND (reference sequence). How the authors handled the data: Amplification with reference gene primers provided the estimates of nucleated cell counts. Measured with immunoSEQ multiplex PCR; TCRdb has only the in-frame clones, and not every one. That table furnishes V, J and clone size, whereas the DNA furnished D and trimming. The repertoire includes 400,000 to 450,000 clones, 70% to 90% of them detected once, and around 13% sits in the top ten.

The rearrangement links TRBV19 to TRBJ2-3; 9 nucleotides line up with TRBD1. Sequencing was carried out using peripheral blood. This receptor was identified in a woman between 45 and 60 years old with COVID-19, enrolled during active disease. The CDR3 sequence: CASSIPTGGHGDTQYF. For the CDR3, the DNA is TGTGCCAGTAGTATCCCGACAGGGGGACATGGAGATACGCAGTATTTT.